The 17 T cell receptor beta chains below all came from one sample that was sequenced in a study of T-cell reconstitution after alpha-beta-depleted transplantation in children. Researchers prepared the TCRbeta library using unique molecular identifiers, the study reports. TCRdb reprocessed the PCR reads via MiXCR and lists one record per CDR3 protein. This table has under 450,000 distinct CDR3 sequences, about a sixth appearing once. The input for sequencing was PBMCs, mostly from graft donor cells, taken 360 days after TCRalphabeta/CD19-depleted stem cell transplant. These receptors were taken from a boy under two years old who had a stem cell transplant for Wiskott-Aldrich syndrome, so the T cells may come from the graft donor.

This clonotype was seen more than once but under ten times. The rearrangement uses TRBV12-3 or TRBV12-4 and TRBJ2-2, with D possibly matching TRBD2 (6 bases). This CDR3 comprises 16 residues. V lost 5 bases and J 1 base, leaving 14 bases between the germline ends. CDR3 nucleotides: TGTGCCAGCAGTCCCTCCGGGACTTTGAACACCGGGGAGCTGTTTTTT. Translated, it gives CASSPSGTLNTGELFF.

The rearrangement joins TRBV20-1 to TRBJ2-7; 9 nucleotides agree with TRBD1. J gave up 7 bases and V 6 bases, and 7 bases lay outside the gene matches. Germline CDR1 is DFQATT and CDR2 is SNEGSKA (reference sequence). This CDR3 spans 12 amino acids. The CDR3 DNA sequence: TGCAGTGCGCGGACAGGGGACGGGGAGCAGTACTTC. This encodes CSARTGDGEQYF.

In its sample, this clonotype was seen many times. J is TRBJ1-5 and V is TRBV18, with 9 bases identical to TRBD1. This CDR3 contains 13 residues. V was clipped by 6 bases and J by 6 bases; unmatched bases: 3. Per the germline V gene, CDR1 is KGHSH and CDR2 is LQKENI. The CDR3 nucleotides read TGTGCCAGCTCTTCGGACAGGGGTCAGCCCCAGCATTTT. Encoded protein: CASSSDRGQPQHF.

The CDR3 DNA reads as TGTGCCACCAGTGACATGACTTCCCGCGGGGAGACCCAGTACTTC. Its translation: CATSDMTSRGETQYF. The V call is TRBV24-1, the J call TRBJ2-5, with D perhaps TRBD2 (5 bases). The ends were cut back, 4 bases at V and 5 bases at J, with 16 bases in the middle. This CDR3 is 15 amino acids long. Germline CDR1 is KGHDR and CDR2 is SFDVKD.

V is TRBV7-9 and J is TRBJ2-1; 9 nucleotides match TRBD2. Germline trimming cut 3 bases from V and 1 base from J; bases unmatched to any gene: 7. Germline V CDR1 and CDR2: SEHNR, FQNEAQ (reference sequence). This CDR3 is 17 amino acids long. CDR3 DNA sequence: TGTGCCAGCAGCTTCGGAGCGGGGGGATCTTCCTACAATGAGCAGTTCTTC. This sequence encodes CASSFGAGGSSYNEQFF.

The J gene is TRBJ2-1, the V gene TRBV28, with 10 bases that match TRBD2. The CDR3 consists of 17 residues. Trimming at V came to 3 bases and at J to 9 bases, leaving 14 bases not matched to a gene. Germline V CDR1 and CDR2: MDHEN, SYDVKM. In nucleotides, the CDR3 is TGTGCCAGCAGTTTGGCGTTGCTAGCGGGAGCCCCGGGTGAGCAGTTCTTC. It yields the protein CASSLALLAGAPGEQFF.

This clonotype was observed a handful of times. The chain carries TRBV12-3 or TRBV12-4 and TRBJ2-1; 9 bases are a match to TRBD2. The V gene end was trimmed by 6 bases and the J gene end by 1 base; junction bases not matched to a gene: 10. The CDR3 length is 17 residues. The CDR3 sequence: CASSSPSGRTSYNEQFF. The CDR3 DNA reads TGTGCCAGCAGCTCCCCCAGCGGGAGGACTTCCTACAATGAGCAGTTCTTC.

This chain links TRBV21-1 with TRBJ1-1; the table assigns TRBD1, which was not confirmed against the DNA. TRBV21-1 is a recognized pseudogene. This CDR3 region has 14 residues. The CDR3 sequence: CASSKRTHNTEAFF. CDR3 in DNA: TGTGCCAGCAGCAAGAGGACACATAACACTGAAGCTTTCTTT.

This clonotype was counted ten times or more. CDR3 protein: CASSLDGNTIYF. The CDR3 DNA reads TGTGCCAGCAGCCTGGATGGAAACACCATATATTTT. The gene calls are TRBV7-8 and TRBJ1-3; D gene uncertain. Germline values: CDR1 SGHVS, CDR2 FQNEAQ. CDR3 length: 12 amino acids. V lost 5 bases, J lost 3 bases, and 5 bases lay in between.

This clonotype was found a few times. DNA of the CDR3: TGCGCCAGCACCACGGCAGCGGGATCAACCTACGAGCAGTACTTC. It translates to CASTTAAGSTYEQYF. This chain uses TRBV5-1 with TRBJ2-7; 7 nucleotides line up with TRBD2. The CDR3 consists of 15 residues. Trimming removed 6 bases from V and 2 bases from J; junction bases left unmatched: 11. Germline V lookup: CDR1 SGHRS, CDR2 YFSETQ. The full variable domain, in which reference TRBV5-1 and TRBJ2-7 provide the parts outside the CDR3, is KAGVTQTPRYLIKTRGQQVTLSCSPISGHRSVSWYQQTPGQGLQFLFEYFSETQRNKGNFPGRFSGRQFSNSRSEMNVSTLELGDSALYLCASTTAAGSTYEQYFGPGTRLTVT.

The chain combines TRBV11-2 with TRBJ2-7; D ambiguous. Germline V gene lookup returns CDR1 SGHAT and CDR2 FQNNGV. The CDR3 length is 12 residues. V was clipped by 3 bases and J by 5 bases, with 8 bases between them. The CDR3: CASSFDFHEQYF. CDR3 in DNA: TGTGCCAGCAGCTTCGACTTCCACGAGCAGTACTTC. The full variable domain, its missing parts supplied by reference TRBV11-2 and TRBJ2-7, is EAGVAQSPRYKIIEKRQSVAFWCNPISGHATLYWYQQILGQGPKLLIQFQNNGVVDDSQLPKDRFSAERLKGVDSTLKIQPAKLEDSAVYLCASSFDFHEQYFGPGTRLTVT.

The V gene is TRBV5-1, the J gene TRBJ2-7; 7 bases are a match to TRBD1. Trimming at V came to 4 bases and at J to 3 bases, leaving 10 bases not matched to a gene. Germline-derived CDR1 and CDR2 are SGHRS and YFSETQ. The CDR3 is made up of 15 amino acids. The CDR3 here is CASSVFGQVYYEQYF. In DNA, the CDR3 is TGCGCCAGCAGCGTCTTCGGACAGGTTTACTACGAGCAGTACTTC.

The chain is built from TRBV5-1 and TRBJ2-6, with 9 bases that match TRBD1. The CDR3 contains 19 residues. The V gene end was trimmed by 1 base and the J gene end by 0 bases; junction bases not matched to a gene: 8. CDR1 and CDR2 (germline): SGHRS, YFSETQ. CDR3 in DNA: TGCGCCAGCAGCTTGAAGGACAGGGGACCTTTCTCTGGGGCCAACGTCCTGACTTTC. Residues: CASSLKDRGPFSGANVLTF.

This sequence joins TRBV28 and TRBJ2-7; D is possibly TRBD2 (6 bases). V shed 3 bases and J shed 0 bases, with 21 bases lying between them. CDR3 length: 18 amino acids. From germline, CDR1 is MDHEN and CDR2 SYDVKM. The CDR3 DNA reads TGTGCCAGCAGTTTTAGGAGGAAAAGCGGGCGGTTCTCCTACGAGCAGTACTTC. Its protein is CASSFRRKSGRFSYEQYF.

This clonotype has at least ten counts. This rearrangement joins TRBV29-1 to TRBJ1-1; no definite D call. CDR1 and CDR2 (germline): SQVTM, ANQGSEA. The CDR3 spans 13 residues. V was shortened by 4 bases and J by 0 bases, with 9 bases between the two germline ends. CDR3 region: CSVGGWVNTEAFF. The CDR3 nucleotides are TGCAGCGTTGGGGGATGGGTGAACACTGAAGCTTTCTTT.

This clonotype was counted between two and nine times. The chain employs TRBV14 and TRBJ2-2; TRBD2 matches at 8 bases. The CDR3 is 18 residues long. J was trimmed by 2 bases and V by 4 bases; bases with no gene match: 12. The germline V gene has CDR1 SGHDN and CDR2 FVKESK. CDR3 in DNA: TGTGCCAGCAGCCTTTCTAAGATAGCGGGATACAACACCGGGGAGCTGTTTTTT. It yields the protein CASSLSKIAGYNTGELFF.

This clonotype was counted a few times. V is TRBV7-9 and J is TRBJ2-3, with 8 bases that match TRBD2. The germline V gene encodes CDR1 SEHNR and CDR2 FQNEAQ (reference sequence). The CDR3 is made up of 15 amino acids. V was pared by 2 bases and J by 2 bases, with 3 bases of the junction left unmatched. CDR3 in amino acids: CASSLREGDTDTQYF. CDR3 nucleotide sequence: TGTGCCAGCAGCTTACGGGAGGGTGACACAGATACGCAGTATTTT.